This TCR beta chain was sequenced for a study of human T cells and chemical hapten exposure. TCRdb re-called the RACE reads through MiXCR, storing one row per CDR3 protein. The table lists 150,000 to 200,000 distinct CDR3 sequences, approximately 20% of them singletons, with 6.7% in the top ten. This clonotype was observed a handful of times. Described time point: patch test 1, 2 weeks after DPC sensitization. Treatment of the sample: therapeutic diphenylcyclopropenone sensitization with weekly scalp DPC. Each patch-test visit's blood sample preceded patch application. The sequences come from whole blood, collected in connection with sensitization to the hapten diphenylcyclopropenone (DPC). This sequence originates from a woman aged 50 to 60 with alopecia areata. Some clones in this sample may be carry-over from other donors' samples.

CDR3 DNA sequence: TGTGCCAGCAGCCAAGAAAAGGAGCAGTACTTC. Residues: CASSQEKEQYF. The V gene is TRBV3-1, the J gene TRBJ2-7; D is unresolved. Germline V gene data show CDR1 as LGHDT and CDR2 as YNNKEL (reference sequence). CDR3 length: 11 residues. Trimming pared 0 bases from V and 7 bases from J, leaving 4 bases between.